These 32 T cell receptor beta chains were sequenced from one sample in a study of blood T cell repertoires in COVID-19. TCRdb's copy holds only in-frame clones and misses some; the assay was immunoSEQ multiplex PCR. Here the sample spans some 360,000 clones, 85% to 90% being singletons. Sequenced sample: PBMCs or T cells enriched from blood (not recorded which). These receptors all stem from a woman between 25 and 40 years old who had been exposed to COVID-19.

The chain combines TRBV28 with TRBJ2-1; D may be TRBD2 (7 bases). This CDR3 region has 16 residues. V was pared by 3 bases and J by 4 bases, with 16 bases between. Looked up from germline, CDR1 is MDHEN and CDR2 is SYDVKM. Here the CDR3 reads CASSLGAGVPYNEQFF. Written as DNA, the CDR3 is TGTGCCAGCAGTTTGGGGGCGGGAGTCCCATACAATGAGCAGTTCTTC.

This chain connects TRBV28 to TRBJ1-1; no clear D gene. This CDR3 spans 14 amino acids. V was trimmed by 5 bases and J by 4 bases, leaving 14 bases between them. Germline lookup yields CDR1 MDHEN and CDR2 SYDVKM. CDR3 in amino acids: CASSNGGYATEAFF. The CDR3 DNA sequence: TGTGCCAGCAGTAACGGAGGGTACGCCACTGAAGCTTTCTTT.

The chain combines TRBV20-1 with TRBJ2-3; TRBD2 matches at 7 bases. V lost 3 bases, J lost 4 bases, and 10 bases stayed unmatched. This CDR3 region has 15 residues. Germline V gives CDR1 DFQATT, CDR2 SNEGSKA (reference sequence). The CDR3 region is CSASGSAGEADTQYF. CDR3 coding DNA: TGCAGTGCTAGTGGTTCCGCGGGAGAGGCAGATACGCAGTATTTT.

A few counts support this clone. CDR3 region: CATSDSGHSGNTIYF. CDR3 nucleotide sequence: TGTGCCACCAGTGACTCGGGACACTCTGGAAACACCATATATTTT. The rearrangement uses TRBV24-1 and TRBJ1-3; weak D call: TRBD1 (6 bases). This CDR3 is 15 amino acids long. Germline CDR1 and CDR2: KGHDR and SFDVKD. Between the trimmed V and J ends, which lost 4 bases and 0 bases, there was a span of 9 bases.

V and J are TRBV5-1 and TRBJ2-1; 10 bases agree with TRBD2. The CDR3 extends over 18 amino acids. Germline values: CDR1 SGHRS, CDR2 YFSETQ. V dropped 4 bases and J dropped 4; count of bases not matched to a gene: 14. The CDR3: CASSPIVGTSVAYNEQFF. The CDR3 region has the DNA TGCGCCAGCAGCCCGATTGTCGGGACTAGCGTAGCATACAATGAGCAGTTCTTC.

The chain is built from TRBV5-1 and TRBJ2-3; possibly TRBD2 for D (5 bases). CDR1 and CDR2 from the germline V gene are SGHRS and YFSETQ. V was cut by 4 bases and J by 6 bases, with 12 bases left in between. The length of the CDR3 is 13 residues. CDR3 in DNA: TGCGCCAGCAGCCCGGGGTCCGGGGATACGCAGTATTTT. Residues: CASSPGSGDTQYF.

The chain joins TRBV5-1 to TRBJ2-1, with D perhaps TRBD1 (5 bases). Germline V gene lookup returns CDR1 SGHRS and CDR2 YFSETQ. Trimming took 2 bases from V and 10 from J, leaving 10 bases between them. The CDR3 covers 12 residues. In nucleotides, the CDR3 is TGCGCCAGCAGCTTACCGAGACAGGAGCAGTTCTTC. This translates into CASSLPRQEQFF.

This chain uses TRBV4-2 with TRBJ2-2; 8 bases agree with TRBD1. V lost 4 bases, J lost 7 bases, and 11 bases stayed unmatched. In germline, CDR1 is LGHNA, CDR2 YNFKEQ. The CDR3 is 16 residues long. The CDR3, as DNA: TGTGCCAGCAGCCCACGGTGGACAGGGTTGATCGGGGAGCTGTTTTTT. Amino acids: CASSPRWTGLIGELFF.

The chain carries TRBV28 and TRBJ1-6; possible D gene TRBD1, 6 bases. The CDR3 consists of 16 residues. The germline CDR1 and CDR2 sequences are MDHEN and SYDVKM. V was shortened by 5 bases and J by 6 bases, with 17 bases between the two germline ends. The CDR3 DNA reads TGTGCCAGCAGTGGGGGGGCGGGCCTTACTAATTCACCCCTCCACTTT. Its translation: CASSGGAGLTNSPLHF.

This clone has only one observation. The genes are TRBV5-1 and TRBJ2-7; 9 bases align to TRBD1. CDR1 is SGHRS and CDR2 is YFSETQ in the germline V gene. CDR3 length equals 14 residues. V gave up 3 bases and J gave up 3 bases; unmatched junction bases: 4. This CDR3 reads CASSWTGVGYEQYF. As DNA, the CDR3 is TGCGCCAGCAGCTGGACAGGGGTAGGCTACGAGCAGTACTTC. Looking up the rest from reference TRBV5-1 and TRBJ2-7 gives the full variable domain: KAGVTQTPRYLIKTRGQQVTLSCSPISGHRSVSWYQQTPGQGLQFLFEYFSETQRNKGNFPGRFSGRQFSNSRSEMNVSTLELGDSALYLCASSWTGVGYEQYFGPGTRLTVT.

This chain connects TRBV6-5 to TRBJ2-7; possible D gene TRBD1, 5 bases. From germline, CDR1 is MNHEY and CDR2 SVGAGI. V was shortened by 6 bases and J by 5 bases, with 14 bases between the two germline ends. The CDR3 loop spans 13 amino acids. CDR3 coding DNA: TGTGCCAGCAGGTGGCAGGGCGGTAACGAGCAGTACTTC. Translation gives CASRWQGGNEQYF.

This clone was seen more than once but under ten times. The chain combines TRBV30 with TRBJ2-1; D uncertain. Per germline, CDR1 GTSNPN and CDR2 SVGIG (reference sequence). This CDR3 has 11 residues. Trimming stripped 5 bases from V and 9 bases from J, with 11 bases between. CDR3 residues: CAWQIGGEQFF. The CDR3 coding sequence is TGTGCCTGGCAAATCGGTGGTGAGCAGTTCTTC.

The V gene is TRBV6-5, the J gene TRBJ1-6, with a tentative D call TRBD1 (6 bases). V lost 7 bases, J lost 4 bases, and 11 bases lay in between. Looked up from germline, CDR1 is MNHEY and CDR2 is SVGAGI. The length of the CDR3 is 14 residues. The CDR3 sequence is CASMDRLYNSPLHF. The CDR3 coding sequence is TGTGCCAGCATGGACAGACTGTATAATTCACCCCTCCACTTT.

The chain links TRBV19 to TRBJ1-1; D ambiguous. This CDR3 region has 14 residues. Germline values: CDR1 LNHDA, CDR2 SQIVND (reference sequence). Trimming removed 3 bases at V and 8 bases at J, with 16 bases between. For the CDR3, the DNA is TGTGCCAGTAGTATTTTGGGTCTAGCTACCGAAGCTTTCTTT. Its protein is CASSILGLATEAFF. Full variable domain (rest looked up from reference TRBV19 and TRBJ1-1): DGGITQSPKYLFRKEGQNVTLSCEQNLNHDAMYWYRQDPGQGLRLIYYSQIVNDFQKGDIAEGYSVSREKKESFPLTVTSAQKNPTAFYLCASSILGLATEAFFGQGTRLTVV.

The V call is TRBV5-1, the J call TRBJ2-3; 8 positions agree with TRBD1. The germline V gene encodes CDR1 SGHRS and CDR2 YFSETQ. The CDR3 sequence is 16 residues long. The trim removed 0 bases at V and 0 bases at J, leaving 3 bases unmatched. As DNA, the CDR3 is TGCGCCAGCAGCTTGGTCGGACAGGGAAGCACAGATACGCAGTATTTT. As protein: CASSLVGQGSTDTQYF.

The J gene is TRBJ1-2, the V gene TRBV7-9; TRBD1 matches at 9 bases. CDR3 length: 16 residues. Germline V gene sequence: CDR1 SEHNR, CDR2 FQNEAQ (reference sequence). V was pared by 1 base and J by 6 bases, with 9 bases of the junction left unmatched. CDR3 loop: CASSLGRTGEWDGYTF. The CDR3 nucleotides are TGTGCCAGCAGCTTAGGGAGGACAGGGGAGTGGGATGGCTACACCTTC.

The chain combines TRBV28 with TRBJ2-1, with 14 bases aligning to TRBD2. CDR3 size: 16 residues. V lost 1 base, J lost 6 bases, and 2 bases stayed unmatched. Looked up from germline, CDR1 is MDHEN and CDR2 is SYDVKM. The CDR3 DNA reads as TGTGCCAGCAGTTTATCGGGACTAGCGGGAGTCAATGAGCAGTTCTTC. Amino acids: CASSLSGLAGVNEQFF. Full variable domain (missing parts from reference TRBV28 and TRBJ2-1): DVKVTQSSRYLVKRTGEKVFLECVQDMDHENMFWYRQDPGLGLRLIYFSYDVKMKEKGDIPEGYSVSREKKERFSLILESASTNQTSMYLCASSLSGLAGVNEQFFGPGTRLTVL.

The chain employs TRBV6-1 and TRBJ1-5; D is unclear. V lost 1 base and J lost 0, with 16 bases in between. Per the germline V gene, CDR1 is MNHNS and CDR2 is SASEGT. The CDR3 runs 18 residues. CDR3 sequence: CASSEELRHLDSNQPQHF. The CDR3, as DNA: TGTGCCAGCAGTGAAGAGTTGAGACATCTTGATAGCAATCAGCCCCAGCATTTT.

The V gene is TRBV19, the J gene TRBJ2-1; tentative D call: TRBD1 (6 bases). V was clipped by 0 bases and J by 5 bases, with 11 bases between them. The CDR3 totals 15 residues. The germline gives CDR1 LNHDA, CDR2 SQIVND (reference sequence). CDR3 in DNA: TGTGCCAGTAGTATAGAGAGGACAGAAAACAATGAGCAGTTCTTC. Translating it yields CASSIERTENNEQFF. The variable domain in full, completed from reference TRBV19 and TRBJ2-1, reads DGGITQSPKYLFRKEGQNVTLSCEQNLNHDAMYWYRQDPGQGLRLIYYSQIVNDFQKGDIAEGYSVSREKKESFPLTVTSAQKNPTAFYLCASSIERTENNEQFFGPGTRLTVL.

This chain uses TRBV19 with TRBJ1-5; D perhaps matches TRBD1 (6 bases). Trimming left V 4 bases short and J 5 bases short, with 15 bases between. The CDR3 totals 15 residues. The V gene's germline CDR1 is LNHDA and CDR2 SQIVND (reference sequence). The CDR3 DNA reads as TGTGCCAGTAGTACGACTAGAGGGGGGGATCAGCCCCAGCATTTT. Translation gives CASSTTRGGDQPQHF.

This clone has only one observation. CDR3 residues: CASSWTDNQPQHF. For the CDR3, the DNA is TGTGCCAGCAGTTGGACAGACAATCAGCCCCAGCATTTT. J is TRBJ1-5 and V is TRBV27; possibly TRBD1 for D (6 bases). This CDR3 has 13 residues. The V gene lost 4 bases and the J gene lost 3 bases, with 7 bases spanning the gap. In germline, CDR1 is MNHEY, CDR2 SMNVEV (reference sequence).

This sequence joins TRBV10-3 and TRBJ2-4, with TRBD1 matching 9 bases. This CDR3 is 15 amino acids long. With 6 bases clipped from V and 8 bases from J, the junction kept 11 bases outside the gene matches. CDR1 and CDR2 (germline): ENHRY, SYGVKD. In DNA, the CDR3 is TGTGCCATCAGCACTAACAGGGGGCCGGTGGACATTCAGTACTTC. Amino acids: CAISTNRGPVDIQYF.

This clone has only a few counts. The CDR3 is CASSPGGAGVRETQYF. The CDR3 nucleotides read TGCGCCAGCAGCCCCGGCGGGGCGGGAGTGCGGGAGACCCAGTACTTC. This rearrangement joins TRBV4-1 to TRBJ2-5; 7 bases match TRBD2. V gave up 4 bases and J gave up 5 bases; unmatched junction bases: 13. This CDR3 region has 16 residues. Per germline, CDR1 MGHRA and CDR2 YSYEKL.

This clone was seen more than once but under ten times. The chain recombines TRBV14 with TRBJ2-5; D gene uncertain. Trimming took 0 bases from V and 4 from J, leaving 15 bases between them. Germline values: CDR1 SGHDN, CDR2 FVKESK. The CDR3 runs to 16 residues. The CDR3 here is CASSQDSWAVLETQYF. CDR3 coding DNA: TGTGCCAGCAGCCAAGATTCGTGGGCAGTTCTAGAGACCCAGTACTTC.

The chain recombines TRBV19 with TRBJ2-1; TRBD1 matches at 10 bases. Germline values: CDR1 LNHDA, CDR2 SQIVND (reference sequence). V gave up 7 bases and J gave up 6 bases; unmatched junction bases: 6. The CDR3 spans 14 residues. The CDR3 bases are TGTGCCAGTACTGACAGGGGGCCCTCCAATGAGCAGTTCTTC. Translation: CASTDRGPSNEQFF.

This chain connects TRBV21-1 to TRBJ2-6; the DNA was not compared with TRBD2, the D call given in the table. TRBV21-1 counts as a pseudogene. The CDR3 is made up of 16 amino acids. The chain's CDR3 is CANQRADFSGANVLTF. The DNA for the CDR3 is TGTGCCAACCAGAGGGCGGATTTCTCTGGGGCCAACGTCCTGACTTTC.

This sequence joins TRBV7-9 and TRBJ1-1, with D tentatively TRBD1 (5 bases). Germline V gene lookup returns CDR1 SEHNR and CDR2 FQNEAQ (reference sequence). This CDR3 comprises 15 residues. The V and J ends lost 1 base and 0 bases respectively, with 9 bases between them. CDR3 nucleotide sequence: TGTGCCAGCAGCTTAGGCTCAGGGATGAACACTGAAGCTTTCTTT. Its protein product is CASSLGSGMNTEAFF.

On this clone itself: Mismatch with germline at one junction end may stem from a read error. The V and J genes are TRBV19 and TRBJ1-5; 11 nucleotides match TRBD1. The germline gives CDR1 LNHDA, CDR2 SQIVND (reference sequence). This CDR3 is 15 amino acids long. The CDR3, as DNA: TGTGCCAGTAGCATAGGACAGGGGGCCAATCAGCCCCAGCATTTT. It yields the protein CASSIGQGANQPQHF.

This chain joins TRBV3-1 (or the pseudogene TRBV3-2) and TRBJ2-5; 10 nucleotides align to TRBD2. The CDR3 length is 17 residues. CDR1 LGHDT and CDR2 YNNKEL come from the germline V gene (reference sequence). Losses at the gene ends were 1 base for V and 5 bases for J; bases not matched to a gene: 10. The CDR3 loop is CASSQGLAGEYMETQYF. DNA for the CDR3: TGTGCCAGCAGCCAAGGGCTAGCGGGAGAATATATGGAGACCCAGTACTTC.

The chain is built from TRBV5-1 and TRBJ2-7; D might be TRBD1 (6 bases). V dropped 5 bases and J dropped 7 bases, with 13 bases sitting between them. CDR3 length: 12 amino acids. In germline, CDR1 is SGHRS, CDR2 YFSETQ. DNA of the CDR3: TGCGCCAGCAGGCAGGGGACCGGAGAGCAGTACTTC. Its translation is CASRQGTGEQYF.

This clone was recorded once. The rearrangement joins TRBV27 to TRBJ2-1; TRBD2 agrees at 8 bases. In germline, CDR1 is MNHEY, CDR2 SMNVEV (reference sequence). V dropped 5 bases and J dropped 0; count of bases not matched to a gene: 6. The CDR3 is 16 amino acids. CDR3 in DNA: TGTGCCAGCAGTCTAAGCGGGAGTAGCTCCTACAATGAGCAGTTCTTC. It specifies CASSLSGSSSYNEQFF.

The chain employs TRBV28 and TRBJ1-3; unclear D gene. Germline V gene data show CDR1 as MDHEN and CDR2 as SYDVKM. The CDR3 is made up of 12 amino acids. V lost 4 bases and J 9 bases, leaving 10 bases between the germline ends. The CDR3 spells CASSSPQLTIYF. The CDR3 DNA reads as TGTGCCAGCAGTTCCCCTCAACTCACCATATATTTT.